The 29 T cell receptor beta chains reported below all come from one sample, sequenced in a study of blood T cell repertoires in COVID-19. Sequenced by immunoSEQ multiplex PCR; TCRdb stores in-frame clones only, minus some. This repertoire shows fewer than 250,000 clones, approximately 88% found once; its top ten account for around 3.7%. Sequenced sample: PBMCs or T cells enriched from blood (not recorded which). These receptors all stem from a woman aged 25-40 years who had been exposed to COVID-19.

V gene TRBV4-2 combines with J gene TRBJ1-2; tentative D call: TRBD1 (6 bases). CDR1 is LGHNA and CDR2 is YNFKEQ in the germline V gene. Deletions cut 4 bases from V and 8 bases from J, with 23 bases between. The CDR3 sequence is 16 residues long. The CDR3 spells CASSLISMGGREGYTF. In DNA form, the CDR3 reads TGTGCCAGCAGCCTAATTTCGATGGGGGGGCGTGAAGGCTACACCTTC.

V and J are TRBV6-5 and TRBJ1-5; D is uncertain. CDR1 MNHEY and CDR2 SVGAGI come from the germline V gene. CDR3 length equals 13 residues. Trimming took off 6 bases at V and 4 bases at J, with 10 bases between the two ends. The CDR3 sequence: CASRQTENQPQHF. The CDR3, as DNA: TGTGCCAGCAGGCAAACAGAGAATCAGCCCCAGCATTTT.

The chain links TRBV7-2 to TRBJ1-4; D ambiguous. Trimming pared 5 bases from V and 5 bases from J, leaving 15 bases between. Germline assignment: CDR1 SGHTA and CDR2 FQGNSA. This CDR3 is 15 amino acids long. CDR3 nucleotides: TGTGCCAGCAGCCCAGCGGTCAGTCGAAATGAAAAACTGTTTTTT. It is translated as CASSPAVSRNEKLFF.

CDR3 sequence (DNA): TGTGCCAGCAGCCAAGTGGCAGGGCCGGGAGAGACCCAGTACTTC. Encoded protein: CASSQVAGPGETQYF. J is TRBJ2-5 and V is TRBV14; the D gene is possibly TRBD1 (5 bases). Germline V gene sequence: CDR1 SGHDN, CDR2 FVKESK. The length of the CDR3 is 15 residues. V lost 1 base and J 4 bases, leaving 13 bases between the germline ends.

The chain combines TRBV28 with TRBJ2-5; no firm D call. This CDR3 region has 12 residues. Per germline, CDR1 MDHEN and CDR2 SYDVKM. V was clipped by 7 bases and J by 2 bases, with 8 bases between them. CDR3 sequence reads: CASTAEQETQYF. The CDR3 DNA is TGTGCCAGCACGGCGGAGCAAGAGACCCAGTACTTC. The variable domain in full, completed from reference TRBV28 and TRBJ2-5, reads DVKVTQSSRYLVKRTGEKVFLECVQDMDHENMFWYRQDPGLGLRLIYFSYDVKMKEKGDIPEGYSVSREKKERFSLILESASTNQTSMYLCASTAEQETQYFGPGTRLLVL.

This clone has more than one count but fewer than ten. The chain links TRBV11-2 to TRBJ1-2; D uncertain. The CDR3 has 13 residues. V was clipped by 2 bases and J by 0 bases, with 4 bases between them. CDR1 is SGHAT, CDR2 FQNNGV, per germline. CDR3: CASSLLPNYGYTF. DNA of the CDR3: TGTGCCAGCAGCTTACTCCCTAACTATGGCTACACCTTC.

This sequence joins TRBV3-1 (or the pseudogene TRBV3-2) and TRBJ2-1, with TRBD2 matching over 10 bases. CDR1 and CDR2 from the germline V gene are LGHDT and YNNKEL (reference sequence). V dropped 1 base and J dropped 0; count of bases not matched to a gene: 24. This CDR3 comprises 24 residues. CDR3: CASSQGFNIRELAGIRSSYNEQFF. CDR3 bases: TGTGCCAGCAGCCAAGGTTTTAATATTCGCGAACTAGCGGGAATAAGGTCCTCCTACAATGAGCAGTTCTTC.

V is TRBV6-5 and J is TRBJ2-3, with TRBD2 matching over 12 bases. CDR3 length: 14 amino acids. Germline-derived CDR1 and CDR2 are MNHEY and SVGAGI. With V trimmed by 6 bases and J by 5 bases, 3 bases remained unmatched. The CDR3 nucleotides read TGTGCCAGCAGGCAGGGACTAGCGGGAGATACGCAGTATTTT. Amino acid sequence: CASRQGLAGDTQYF.

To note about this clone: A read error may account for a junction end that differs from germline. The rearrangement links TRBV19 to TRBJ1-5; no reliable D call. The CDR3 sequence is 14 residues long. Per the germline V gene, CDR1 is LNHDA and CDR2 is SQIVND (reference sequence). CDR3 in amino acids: CASSIGSSHQPQHF. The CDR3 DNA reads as TGTGCCAGTAGTATAGGCAGTAGCCATCAGCCCCAGCATTTT.

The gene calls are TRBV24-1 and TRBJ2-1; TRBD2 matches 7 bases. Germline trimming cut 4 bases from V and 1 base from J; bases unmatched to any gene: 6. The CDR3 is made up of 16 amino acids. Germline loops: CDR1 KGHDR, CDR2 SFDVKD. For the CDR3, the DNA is TGTGCCACCAGTGACCCATGGCGGGAGTCCTACAATGAGCAGTTCTTC. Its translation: CATSDPWRESYNEQFF.

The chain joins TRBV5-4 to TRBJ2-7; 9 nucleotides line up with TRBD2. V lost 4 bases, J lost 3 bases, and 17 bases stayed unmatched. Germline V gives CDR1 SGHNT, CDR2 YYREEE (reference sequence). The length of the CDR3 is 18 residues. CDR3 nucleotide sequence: TGTGCCAGCAGCCCTGGCCCTCCTTCGGGACTAGCTCTCTACGAGCAGTACTTC. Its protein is CASSPGPPSGLALYEQYF.

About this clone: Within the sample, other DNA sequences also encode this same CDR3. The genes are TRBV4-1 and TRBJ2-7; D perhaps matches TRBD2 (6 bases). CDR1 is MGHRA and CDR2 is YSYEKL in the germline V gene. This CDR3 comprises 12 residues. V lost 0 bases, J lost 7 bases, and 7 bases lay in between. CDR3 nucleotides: TGCGCCAGCAGCCAAGACGGGGGTGAGCAGTACTTC. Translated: CASSQDGGEQYF.

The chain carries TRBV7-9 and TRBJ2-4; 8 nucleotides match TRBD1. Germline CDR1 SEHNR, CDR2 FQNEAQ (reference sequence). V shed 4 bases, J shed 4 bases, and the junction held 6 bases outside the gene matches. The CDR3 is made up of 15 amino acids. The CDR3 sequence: CASSSLGQEKNIQYF. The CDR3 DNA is TGTGCCAGCAGCTCGTTGGGACAGGAGAAAAACATTCAGTACTTC.

The CDR3 sequence: CASSFGTSDYNEQFF. The CDR3 DNA follows: TGTGCCAGCAGCTTCGGGACTAGCGACTACAATGAGCAGTTCTTC. The rearrangement uses TRBV7-9 and TRBJ2-1, with 10 bases identical to TRBD2. Trimming cost V 3 bases and J 3 bases; bases outside gene matches: 2. Germline CDR1 SEHNR, CDR2 FQNEAQ (reference sequence). This CDR3 is built from 15 residues. Supplemented by reference TRBV7-9 and TRBJ2-1, the full variable domain reads DTGVSQNPRHKITKRGQNVTFRCDPISEHNRLYWYRQTLGQGPEFLTYFQNEAQLEKSRLLSDRFSAERPKGSFSTLEIQRTEQGDSAMYLCASSFGTSDYNEQFFGPGTRLTVL.

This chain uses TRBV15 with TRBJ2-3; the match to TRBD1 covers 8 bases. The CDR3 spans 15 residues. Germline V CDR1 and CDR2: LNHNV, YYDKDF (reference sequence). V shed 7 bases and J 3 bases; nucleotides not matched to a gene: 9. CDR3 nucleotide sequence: TGTGCCACCACCAGGACAGGGATAGGGACAGATACGCAGTATTTT. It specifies CATTRTGIGTDTQYF.

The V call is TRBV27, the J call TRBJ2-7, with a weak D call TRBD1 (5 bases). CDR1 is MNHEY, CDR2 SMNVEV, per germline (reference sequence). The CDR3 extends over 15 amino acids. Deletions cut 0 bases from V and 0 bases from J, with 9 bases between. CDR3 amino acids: CASSLSSGYSYEQYF. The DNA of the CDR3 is TGTGCCAGCAGTTTATCATCAGGGTACTCCTACGAGCAGTACTTC.

The CDR3 is CASRSKGQRNQPQHF. CDR3 nucleotide sequence: TGTGCCAGCAGGAGCAAGGGGCAGAGGAATCAGCCCCAGCATTTT. The chain links TRBV28 to TRBJ1-5; perhaps TRBD1 as D (5 bases). Deletions cut 6 bases from V and 4 bases from J, with 16 bases between. The CDR3 runs to 15 residues. Germline CDR1 reads MDHEN; CDR2 reads SYDVKM. The full variable domain, with the rest looked up from reference TRBV28 and TRBJ1-5, is DVKVTQSSRYLVKRTGEKVFLECVQDMDHENMFWYRQDPGLGLRLIYFSYDVKMKEKGDIPEGYSVSREKKERFSLILESASTNQTSMYLCASRSKGQRNQPQHFGDGTRLSIL.

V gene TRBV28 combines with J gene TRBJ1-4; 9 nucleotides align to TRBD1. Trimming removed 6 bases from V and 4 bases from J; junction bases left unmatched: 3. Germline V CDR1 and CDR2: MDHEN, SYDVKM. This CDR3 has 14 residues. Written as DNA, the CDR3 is TGTGCCAGCAGCCAGACAGGGGGTAATGAAAAACTGTTTTTT. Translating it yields CASSQTGGNEKLFF. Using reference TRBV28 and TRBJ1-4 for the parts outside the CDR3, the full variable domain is DVKVTQSSRYLVKRTGEKVFLECVQDMDHENMFWYRQDPGLGLRLIYFSYDVKMKEKGDIPEGYSVSREKKERFSLILESASTNQTSMYLCASSQTGGNEKLFFGSGTQLSVL.

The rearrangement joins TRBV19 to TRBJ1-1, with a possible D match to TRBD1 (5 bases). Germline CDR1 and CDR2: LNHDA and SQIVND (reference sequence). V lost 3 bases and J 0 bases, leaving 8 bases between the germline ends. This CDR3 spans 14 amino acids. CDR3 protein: CASSIGRVNTEAFF. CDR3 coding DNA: TGTGCCAGTAGTATCGGCAGGGTGAACACTGAAGCTTTCTTT.

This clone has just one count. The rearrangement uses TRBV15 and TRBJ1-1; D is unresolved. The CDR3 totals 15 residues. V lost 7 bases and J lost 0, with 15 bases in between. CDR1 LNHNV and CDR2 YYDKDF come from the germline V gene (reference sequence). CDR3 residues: CATTSPWPMNTEAFF. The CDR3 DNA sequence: TGTGCCACCACCAGCCCCTGGCCCATGAACACTGAAGCTTTCTTT.

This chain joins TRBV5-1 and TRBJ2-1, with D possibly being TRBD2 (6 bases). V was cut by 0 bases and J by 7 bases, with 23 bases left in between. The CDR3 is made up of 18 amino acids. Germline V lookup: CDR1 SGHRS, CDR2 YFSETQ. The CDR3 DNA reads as TGCGCCAGCAGCTTGGGACTCCCGGGACTCGGCTCGAGAAATGAGCAGTTCTTC. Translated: CASSLGLPGLGSRNEQFF.

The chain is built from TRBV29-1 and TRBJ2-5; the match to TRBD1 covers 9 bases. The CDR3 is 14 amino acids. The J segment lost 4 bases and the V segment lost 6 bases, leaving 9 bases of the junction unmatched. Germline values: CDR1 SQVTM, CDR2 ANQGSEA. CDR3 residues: CSVTTGGRRETQYF. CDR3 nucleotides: TGCAGCGTAACGACAGGGGGTCGTAGAGAGACCCAGTACTTC. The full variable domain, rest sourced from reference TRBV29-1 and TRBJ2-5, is SAVISQKPSRDICQRGTSLTIQCQVDSQVTMMFWYRQQPGQSLTLIATANQGSEATYESGFVIDKFPISRPNLTFSTLTVSNMSPEDSSIYLCSVTTGGRRETQYFGPGTRLLVL.

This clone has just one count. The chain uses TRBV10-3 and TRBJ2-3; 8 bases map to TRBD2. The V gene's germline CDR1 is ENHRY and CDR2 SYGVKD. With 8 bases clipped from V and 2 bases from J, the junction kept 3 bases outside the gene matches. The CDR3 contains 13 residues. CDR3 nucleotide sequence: TGTGCCATCTCCGGGGGGGACACAGATACGCAGTATTTT. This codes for CAISGGDTDTQYF.

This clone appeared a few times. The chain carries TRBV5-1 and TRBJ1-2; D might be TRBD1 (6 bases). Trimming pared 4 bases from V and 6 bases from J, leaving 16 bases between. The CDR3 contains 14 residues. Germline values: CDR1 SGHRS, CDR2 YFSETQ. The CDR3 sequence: CASSPYSTGNGYTF. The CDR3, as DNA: TGCGCCAGCAGCCCCTACTCAACAGGGAATGGCTACACCTTC.

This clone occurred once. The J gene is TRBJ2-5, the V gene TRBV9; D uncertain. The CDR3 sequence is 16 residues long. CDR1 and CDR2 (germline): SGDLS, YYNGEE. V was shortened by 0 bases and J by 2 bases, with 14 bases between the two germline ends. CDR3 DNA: TGTGCCAGCAGCGTAGCCGTGGCGGAGTCTCAAGAGACCCAGTACTTC. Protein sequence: CASSVAVAESQETQYF.

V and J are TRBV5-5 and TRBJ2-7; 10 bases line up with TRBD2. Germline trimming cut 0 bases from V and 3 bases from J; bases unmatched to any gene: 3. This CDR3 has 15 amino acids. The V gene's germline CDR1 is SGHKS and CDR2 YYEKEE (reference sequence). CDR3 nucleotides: TGTGCCAGCAGCTTGGCCCAGCGGGAGGGCTACGAGCAGTACTTC. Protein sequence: CASSLAQREGYEQYF.

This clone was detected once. The CDR3: CASSPTGARGGANVLTF. In nucleotides, the CDR3 is TGTGCCAGCAGCCCCACAGGGGCCCGGGGTGGGGCCAACGTCCTGACTTTC. The rearrangement joins TRBV4-2 to TRBJ2-6; 7 bases are a match to TRBD1. Germline CDR1 LGHNA, CDR2 YNFKEQ. The trim removed 4 bases at V and 3 bases at J, leaving 9 bases unmatched. The CDR3 loop spans 17 amino acids.

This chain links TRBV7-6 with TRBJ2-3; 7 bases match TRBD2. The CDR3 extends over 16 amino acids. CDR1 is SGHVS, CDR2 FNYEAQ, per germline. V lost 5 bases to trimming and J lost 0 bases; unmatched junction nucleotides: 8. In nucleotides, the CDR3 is TGTGCCAGCAGCAAATATAGCGGGTACAGCACAGATACGCAGTATTTT. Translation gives CASSKYSGYSTDTQYF.

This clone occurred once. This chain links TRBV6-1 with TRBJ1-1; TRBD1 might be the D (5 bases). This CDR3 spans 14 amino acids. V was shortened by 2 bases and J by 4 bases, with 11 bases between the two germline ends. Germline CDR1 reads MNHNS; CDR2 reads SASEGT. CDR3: CASSEQGLFTEAFF. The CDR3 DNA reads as TGTGCCAGCAGTGAACAGGGACTGTTCACTGAAGCTTTCTTT.